Below are 9 T cell receptor beta chains sequenced from a single sample in a study of blood T cell repertoires in COVID-19. The table came from immunoSEQ multiplex PCR; TCRdb's copy has only in-frame clones and leaves some out. The sample lists 190,000 or so clones; roughly 89% were seen once. The sample consisted of PBMCs or T cells enriched from blood (not recorded which). The receptors originated from a man in his late teens or twenties with acute COVID-19.

The V call is TRBV3-1 (or the pseudogene TRBV3-2), the J call TRBJ2-7; TRBD1 might be the D (6 bases). V lost 8 bases and J 3 bases, leaving 8 bases between the germline ends. CDR3 length: 11 amino acids. Germline assignment: CDR1 LGHDT and CDR2 YNNKEL (reference sequence). In DNA form, the CDR3 reads TGTGCCAGCGTAGGGGGCTACGAGCAGTACTTC. It is translated as CASVGGYEQYF.

As DNA, the CDR3 is TGCGCCAGCAGCCAAGTCCTCCCCAGGGTCTTGAATTCACCCCTCCACTTT. Amino acids: CASSQVLPRVLNSPLHF. The chain joins TRBV4-1 to TRBJ1-6, with a tentative D call TRBD1 (5 bases). Germline CDR1 reads MGHRA; CDR2 reads YSYEKL. CDR3 length: 17 residues. Trimming stripped 1 base from V and 7 bases from J, with 17 bases between.

The genes are TRBV11-2 and TRBJ2-5; possible D gene TRBD2, 7 bases. V lost 5 bases, J lost 3 bases, and 13 bases lay in between. Germline CDR1 and CDR2: SGHAT and FQNNGV. The length of the CDR3 is 14 residues. CDR3 protein: CASSRGLAEETQYF. The CDR3 nucleotides read TGTGCCAGCAGCCGGGGGCTAGCGGAAGAGACCCAGTACTTC.

CDR3 DNA: TGTGCCAGCAGTCGGACAGAGTCGAACACCGGGGAGCTGTTTTTT. It is translated as CASSRTESNTGELFF. V is TRBV3-1 (or the pseudogene TRBV3-2) and J is TRBJ2-2; D is perhaps TRBD1 (6 bases). The CDR3 extends over 15 amino acids. V was clipped by 6 bases and J by 0 bases, with 11 bases between them. CDR1 is LGHDT and CDR2 is YNNKEL in the germline V gene (reference sequence).

V and J are TRBV5-1 and TRBJ2-3, with 13 positions matching TRBD2. The germline gives CDR1 SGHRS, CDR2 YFSETQ. The CDR3 covers 17 residues. V lost 0 bases, J lost 3 bases, and 4 bases stayed unmatched. The CDR3 loop is CASSLGGLAGPTDTQYF. The DNA of the CDR3 is TGCGCCAGCAGCTTGGGGGGACTAGCGGGACCTACAGATACGCAGTATTTT.

This rearrangement joins TRBV30 to TRBJ2-5; maybe TRBD2 (5 bases). This CDR3 spans 13 amino acids. V was cut by 0 bases and J by 7 bases, with 12 bases left in between. Germline V CDR1 and CDR2: GTSNPN, SVGIG (reference sequence). CDR3 coding DNA: TGTGCCTGGAGTGTACTTGAGGCGGGGACCCAGTACTTC. Amino acid sequence: CAWSVLEAGTQYF. Filled out from reference TRBV30 and TRBJ2-5, the complete variable domain reads SQTIHQWPATLVQPVGSPLSLECTVEGTSNPNLYWYRQAAGRGLQLLFYSVGIGQISSEVPQNLSASRPQDRQFILSSKKLLLSDSGFYLCAWSVLEAGTQYFGPGTRLLVL.

The chain combines TRBV5-1 with TRBJ1-1, with D possibly matching TRBD1 (5 bases). This CDR3 contains 14 residues. V lost 0 bases, J lost 3 bases, and 9 bases lay in between. The V gene's germline CDR1 is SGHRS and CDR2 YFSETQ. The CDR3 bases are TGCGCCAGCAGCTTGGAGGGAGGGGACACTGAAGCTTTCTTT. It specifies CASSLEGGDTEAFF.

This clone was observed once. V and J are TRBV30 and TRBJ1-1; maybe TRBD1 (5 bases). V dropped 3 bases and J dropped 10 bases, with 15 bases sitting between them. CDR3 length equals 12 residues. The V gene's germline CDR1 is GTSNPN and CDR2 SVGIG (reference sequence). The CDR3 spells CAWSGGVSSAFF. DNA for the CDR3: TGTGCCTGGAGCGGGGGGGTGTCTTCAGCTTTCTTT.

The V gene is TRBV30, the J gene TRBJ1-4; 7 bases map to TRBD1. Trimming removed 0 bases from V and 8 bases from J; junction bases left unmatched: 3. CDR1 is GTSNPN, CDR2 SVGIG, per germline (reference sequence). The CDR3 sequence is 13 residues long. CDR3 nucleotides: TGTGCCTGGAGTGTACAGGGGAGGGAAAAACTGTTTTTT. Translation gives CAWSVQGREKLFF.